Listed below are T cell receptor beta chains from one sample, sequenced in a study of T cell responses to AZD1222 COVID-19 vaccine. Assay: immunoSEQ multiplex PCR; the TCRdb copy retains only in-frame clones and omits some. The sample lists 150,000 or so clones, 85% to 95% seen once, with approximately 1.4% in the top ten. Sequences were derived from peripheral blood, sampled 28 days after the second AZD1222 dose. All receptors come from an adult who received the AZD1222 COVID-19 vaccine. Each CDR3 is given with its conserved first and last residue. A D gene is named only where the DNA matches it firmly. For some rows the clone size is stated as once, few or many, or as a class when expanded; others skip it.

- | - | TRBJ1-3 | 12 | TRBV7-2 | TGTGCCAGCAGCCCGTACGGTCAACCTTTATATTTT | CASSPYGQPLYF
- | - | TRBJ1-2 | 13 | TRBV18 | TGTGCCAGCTCGGTCACCGTTAACTATGGCTACACCTTC | CASSVTVNYGYTF
- | - | TRBJ1-6 | 12 | TRBV15 | TGTGCCACCAGCAGGCGAGGTTCACCCCTCCACTTT | CATSRRGSPLHF
- | TRBD1 | TRBJ2-5 | 15 | TRBV6-1 | TGTGCCAGCAGTGAAGCGACAGGGTCCCAGGAGACCCAGTACTTC | CASSEATGSQETQYF
- | - | TRBJ1-1 | 13 | TRBV7-3 | TGTGCCAGCAGCTGGAGGGAGAACACTGAAGCTTTCTTT | CASSWRENTEAFF
- | TRBD1 | TRBJ1-2 | 13 | TRBV28 | TGTGCCAGCAGCAGACAGGGCTACTATGGCTACACCTTC | CASSRQGYYGYTF
- | - | TRBJ2-5 | 15 | TRBV6-5 | TGTGCCAGCACTCGTCGGGAGCATCCACAAGAGACCCAGTACTTC | CASTRREHPQETQYF
- | - | TRBJ2-7 | 14 | TRBV19 | TGTGCCAGTAGTTCGGCGGACGAATCCTACGAGCAGTACTTC | CASSSADESYEQYF
once | - | TRBJ2-4 | 15 | TRBV21-1 | TGTGCCAGCAGCAACTCCGGGGGGGCAGGAAACATTCAGTACTTC | CASSNSGGAGNIQYF
- | - | TRBJ2-1 | 13 | TRBV7-2 | TGTGCCAGCGGCCCTAGACCCCAAGGGGAGCAGTTCTTC | CASGPRPQGEQFF
- | - | TRBJ2-2 | 14 | TRBV5-1 | TGCGCCAGCACTTGGACTACTAACACCGGGGAGCTGTTTTTT | CASTWTTNTGELFF